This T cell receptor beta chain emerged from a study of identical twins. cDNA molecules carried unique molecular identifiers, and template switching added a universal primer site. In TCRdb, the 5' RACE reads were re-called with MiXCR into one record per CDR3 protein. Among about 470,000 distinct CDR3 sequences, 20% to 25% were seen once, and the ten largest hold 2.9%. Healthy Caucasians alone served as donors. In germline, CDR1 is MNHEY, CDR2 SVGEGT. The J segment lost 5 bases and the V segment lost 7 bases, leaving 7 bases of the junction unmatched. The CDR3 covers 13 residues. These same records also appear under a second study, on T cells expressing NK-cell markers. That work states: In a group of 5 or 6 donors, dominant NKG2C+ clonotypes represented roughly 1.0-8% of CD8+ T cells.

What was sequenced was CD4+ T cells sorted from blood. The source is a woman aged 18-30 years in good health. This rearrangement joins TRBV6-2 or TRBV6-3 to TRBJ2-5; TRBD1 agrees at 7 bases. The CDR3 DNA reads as TGTGCCAGCACCCGACAGGGATGGGAGACCCAGTACTTC. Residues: CASTRQGWETQYF.